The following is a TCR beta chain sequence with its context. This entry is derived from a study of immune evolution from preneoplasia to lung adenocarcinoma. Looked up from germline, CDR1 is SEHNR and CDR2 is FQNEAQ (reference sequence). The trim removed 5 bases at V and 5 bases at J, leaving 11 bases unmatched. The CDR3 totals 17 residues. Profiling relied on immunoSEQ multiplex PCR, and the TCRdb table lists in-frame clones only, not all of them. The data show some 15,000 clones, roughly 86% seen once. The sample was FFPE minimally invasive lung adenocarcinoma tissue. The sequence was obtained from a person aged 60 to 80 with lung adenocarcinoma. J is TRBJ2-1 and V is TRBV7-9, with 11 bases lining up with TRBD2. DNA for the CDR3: TGTGCCAGCAGCCGTATTAGCGGGAGGGCCTCTGACAATGAGCAGTTCTTC. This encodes CASSRISGRASDNEQFF.